This T cell receptor (beta chain) was recovered during a study of blood T cell repertoires in COVID-19. Study summary: Acute and convalescent COVID-19 samples came from the United States, Italy and Spain. Nucleic acid was either cDNA or gDNA, and it came from T cells, B-cell-depleted T cells, or PBMCs.

In the authors' workflow: Estimation of nucleated cell counts relied on the amplification of reference gene primers. This table comes from immunoSEQ multiplex PCR, and its TCRdb copy is limited to in-frame clones, with some not included. That table is the source of V, J and clone size, and D and trimming were worked out from the DNA. The sample holds over 100,000 clones; 70% to 80% are singletons and the top ten take approximately 4%. CDR1 and CDR2 (germline): MNHEY, SMNVEV (reference sequence). Trimming pared 8 bases from V and 1 base from J, leaving 14 bases between. This CDR3 spans 14 amino acids.

The TCR originated in a woman of 80 years or more with acute or convalescent COVID-19. The chain joins TRBV27 to TRBJ1-1; a possible D gene is TRBD1 (5 bases). The sequenced sample was peripheral blood. CDR3 in amino acids: CASRVGLPNTEAFF. CDR3 sequence (DNA): TGTGCCAGCCGGGTGGGGCTGCCGAACACTGAAGCTTTCTTT.